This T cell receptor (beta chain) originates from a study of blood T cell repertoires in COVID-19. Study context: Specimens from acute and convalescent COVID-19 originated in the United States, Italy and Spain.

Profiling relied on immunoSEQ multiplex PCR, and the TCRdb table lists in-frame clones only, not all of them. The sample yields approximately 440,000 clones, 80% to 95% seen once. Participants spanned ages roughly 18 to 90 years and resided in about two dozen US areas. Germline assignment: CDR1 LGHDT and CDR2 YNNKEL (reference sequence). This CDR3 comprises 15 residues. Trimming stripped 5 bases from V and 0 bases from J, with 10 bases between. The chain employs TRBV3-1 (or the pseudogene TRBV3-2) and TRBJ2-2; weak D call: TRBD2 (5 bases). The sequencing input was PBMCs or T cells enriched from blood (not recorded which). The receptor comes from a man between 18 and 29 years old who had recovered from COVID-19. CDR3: CASSSIATNTGELFF. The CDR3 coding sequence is TGTGCCAGCAGCTCAATAGCGACGAACACCGGGGAGCTGTTTTTT.